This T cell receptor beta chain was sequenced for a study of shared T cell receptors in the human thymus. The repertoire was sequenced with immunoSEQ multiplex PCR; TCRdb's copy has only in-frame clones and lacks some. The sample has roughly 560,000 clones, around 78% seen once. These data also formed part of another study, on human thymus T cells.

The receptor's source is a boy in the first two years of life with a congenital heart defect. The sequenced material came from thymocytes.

CDR3 loop: CASSHTMQGNEQFF. In DNA form, the CDR3 reads TGCGCCAGCAGCCATACTATGCAGGGGAATGAGCAGTTCTTC. The chain recombines TRBV4-1 with TRBJ2-1; weak D call: TRBD1 (6 bases). Germline lookup yields CDR1 MGHRA and CDR2 YSYEKL. Trimming stripped 3 bases from V and 7 bases from J, with 13 bases between. The CDR3 spans 14 residues.